The 30 T cell receptor beta chains given below trace back to one sample, sequenced in a study of blood T cells in healthy people across ages. The use of a sample-barcoded 5' primer and a J-beta primer mix characterized a second PCR of roughly 6 to 11 cycles. TCRdb called the 5' RACE reads again in MiXCR, with one record for every CDR3 protein. The sample has under 2,000,000 distinct CDR3 sequences, approximately 50% seen once; the top ten hold 2.1%. Sequencing was performed on blood. The source of these receptors is a woman aged 40 to 50 in good health.

The rearrangement links TRBV7-2 to TRBJ2-7, with D uncertain. With 1 base removed from V and 2 bases from J, the gap between germline ends came to 12 bases. This CDR3 region has 15 residues. The germline CDR1 and CDR2 sequences are SGHTA and FQGNSA. The CDR3 region is CASSLEQTITYEQYF. CDR3 DNA: TGTGCCAGCAGCTTAGAACAGACCATTACCTACGAGCAGTACTTC.

With regard to this clonotype: The CDR3 ends on some other residue instead of the conserved phenylalanine or tryptophan, so this is likely a read error. This chain's CDR3 is CSAREFPANGYEQYL. CDR3 nucleotides: TGCAGTGCTAGAGAATTCCCAGCCAACGGCTACGAGCAGTACTTG. The chain carries TRBV20-1 and TRBJ2-7; no definite D call. Trimming removed 0 bases at V and 3 bases at J, with 15 bases between. There are 15 residues in the CDR3. Germline V gene sequence: CDR1 DFQATT, CDR2 SNEGSKA (reference sequence).

The J gene is TRBJ2-5, the V gene TRBV7-9, with 8 bases aligning to TRBD1. The CDR3 is 18 residues long. The J segment lost 4 bases and the V segment lost 4 bases, leaving 17 bases of the junction unmatched. Germline-derived CDR1 and CDR2 are SEHNR and FQNEAQ (reference sequence). The CDR3 sequence: CASSYPTGVLVGPETQYF. The CDR3 nucleotides read TGTGCCAGCAGCTACCCGACAGGGGTTTTGGTCGGGCCAGAGACCCAGTACTTC.

The chain joins TRBV27 to TRBJ1-2, with 8 bases identical to TRBD1. V dropped 6 bases and J dropped 8; count of bases not matched to a gene: 11. The CDR3 is 14 residues long. From germline, CDR1 is MNHEY and CDR2 SMNVEV (reference sequence). As DNA, the CDR3 is TGTGCCAGCAGCGCCCCGGGACAGGCGAGGGGCTACACCTTC. This translates into CASSAPGQARGYTF.

The chain combines TRBV28 with TRBJ1-4; D is ambiguous. Trimming removed 4 bases from V and 3 bases from J, with 9 bases in between. The CDR3 has 14 residues. Germline loops: CDR1 MDHEN, CDR2 SYDVKM. The CDR3: CASSSGSPNEKLFF. CDR3 DNA sequence: TGTGCCAGCAGTTCGGGGTCGCCTAATGAAAAACTGTTTTTT. Full variable domain (remainder filled in from reference TRBV28 and TRBJ1-4): DVKVTQSSRYLVKRTGEKVFLECVQDMDHENMFWYRQDPGLGLRLIYFSYDVKMKEKGDIPEGYSVSREKKERFSLILESASTNQTSMYLCASSSGSPNEKLFFGSGTQLSVL.

V and J are TRBV9 and TRBJ1-2; D perhaps matches TRBD1 (6 bases). CDR3 length equals 15 residues. V was trimmed by 4 bases and J by 7 bases, leaving 20 bases between them. Per germline, CDR1 SGDLS and CDR2 YYNGEE. The CDR3 spells CASSPPGRGAIGYTF. The CDR3 DNA sequence: TGTGCCAGCAGCCCTCCAGGGCGGGGGGCCATTGGCTACACCTTC.

Only a few counts were recorded for this clonotype. The rearrangement uses TRBV12-3 or TRBV12-4 and TRBJ2-7; D possibly corresponds to TRBD2 (5 bases). The CDR3 spans 12 residues. Trimming left V 6 bases short and J 10 bases short, with 16 bases between. CDR3 bases: TGTGCCAGCAGCACCATGGGGAGTGGCCAGTACTTC. Amino acid sequence: CASSTMGSGQYF.

This clonotype was seen a handful of times. A single base separates this from a much larger clone, so it may be a read error. The chain employs TRBV5-1 and TRBJ2-1; 10 positions agree with TRBD2. This CDR3 contains 14 residues. V lost 4 bases and J lost 7; bases outside the gene matches: 5. Germline loops: CDR1 SGHRS, CDR2 YFSETQ. The CDR3 nucleotides are TGCGCCAGCAGCGCCGGGACTAGCGCGAATGAGCAGTTCTTC. This encodes CASSAGTSANEQFF. The variable domain in full, with the rest retrieved from reference TRBV5-1 and TRBJ2-1, is KAGVTQTPRYLIKTRGQQVTLSCSPISGHRSVSWYQQTPGQGLQFLFEYFSETQRNKGNFPGRFSGRQFSNSRSEMNVSTLELGDSALYLCASSAGTSANEQFFGPGTRLTVL.

This clonotype was seen only a few times. The chain employs TRBV24-1 and TRBJ2-3; 7 nucleotides agree with TRBD1. Germline V gene lookup returns CDR1 KGHDR and CDR2 SFDVKD. The CDR3 runs to 13 residues. The V and J ends lost 12 bases and 2 bases, in that order; junction bases with no gene match: 7. DNA for the CDR3: TGTGCCTCGGGACAGCGATACACAGATACGCAGTATTTT. Its protein is CASGQRYTDTQYF.

This clonotype appeared a few times. The V gene is TRBV12-3 or TRBV12-4, the J gene TRBJ2-5; D might be TRBD1 (5 bases). V lost 5 bases and J lost 5, with 18 bases in between. The length of the CDR3 is 15 residues. The CDR3 coding sequence is TGTGCCAGCAGTCCCCACGCCCGACAGAAGGAGACCCAGTACTTC. It codes for CASSPHARQKETQYF.

This clonotype has a handful of counts. The chain is built from TRBV28 and TRBJ2-7; 10 bases fit TRBD2. The CDR3 covers 16 residues. Trimming took 4 bases from V and 2 from J; bases not matched to a gene: 8. Germline-derived CDR1 and CDR2 are MDHEN and SYDVKM. Written as DNA, the CDR3 is TGTGCCAGCAGTTCCATTCTCGGGACTAGCGCCTACGAGCAGTACTTC. It specifies CASSSILGTSAYEQYF.

A few counts support this clonotype. This chain connects TRBV28 to TRBJ2-3; D is unclear. CDR3 length: 12 residues. CDR1 is MDHEN, CDR2 SYDVKM, per germline. The V and J ends lost 8 bases and 2 bases respectively, with 8 bases between them. CDR3 DNA sequence: TGTGCCAGCGGGCTGTTCACAGATACGCAGTATTTT. Amino acids: CASGLFTDTQYF. Full variable domain (remainder filled in from reference TRBV28 and TRBJ2-3): DVKVTQSSRYLVKRTGEKVFLECVQDMDHENMFWYRQDPGLGLRLIYFSYDVKMKEKGDIPEGYSVSREKKERFSLILESASTNQTSMYLCASGLFTDTQYFGPGTRLTVL.

The gene calls are TRBV7-6 and TRBJ2-4; tentatively, D is TRBD2 (6 bases). The germline V gene encodes CDR1 SGHVS and CDR2 FNYEAQ. Trimming left V 0 bases short and J 3 bases short, with 12 bases between. The CDR3 consists of 16 residues. The CDR3 nucleotides are TGTGCCAGCAGCTTAGCGATGGGGGGTGGCAAAAACATTCAGTACTTC. Protein sequence: CASSLAMGGGKNIQYF.

This clonotype occurred a few times. V is TRBV20-1 and J is TRBJ2-7; D remains ambiguous. Germline-derived CDR1 and CDR2 are DFQATT and SNEGSKA (reference sequence). The CDR3 spans 11 residues. V was cut by 5 bases and J by 6 bases, with 11 bases left in between. Written as DNA, the CDR3 is TGCAGTGCTCGAACGGGCAGCGAGCAGTACTTC. It is translated as CSARTGSEQYF.

The rearrangement joins TRBV6-2 or TRBV6-3 to TRBJ2-1; the D call may be TRBD1 or TRBD2 (5 bases each). The V end was cut by 5 bases, the J end by 6 bases, with 14 bases between. This CDR3 contains 14 residues. Germline loops: CDR1 MNHEY, CDR2 SVGEGT. CDR3 sequence reads: CASSEGRVSNEQFF. The DNA of the CDR3 is TGTGCCAGCAGTGAGGGCAGGGTAAGCAATGAGCAGTTCTTC.

The sample holds a few counts of this clonotype. The J gene is TRBJ2-1, the V gene TRBV6-2 or TRBV6-3, with 9 bases that match TRBD1. J lost 2 bases, V lost 7 bases, and 3 bases had no gene match. The V gene's germline CDR1 is MNHEY and CDR2 SVGEGT. CDR3 length equals 14 residues. The CDR3 spells CASTRDRAYNEQFF. Here the CDR3 DNA reads TGTGCCAGCACGAGGGACAGGGCCTACAATGAGCAGTTCTTC.

The CDR3 sequence: CASSGTFSGYTF. The CDR3, as DNA: TGTGCCAGCAGTGGTACTTTTAGCGGCTACACCTTC. The chain joins TRBV25-1 to TRBJ1-2; D uncertain. Germline assignment: CDR1 MGHDK and CDR2 SYGVNS. The CDR3 is made up of 12 amino acids. The ends were cut back, 4 bases at V and 8 bases at J, with 11 bases in the middle.

V and J are TRBV4-1 and TRBJ2-7, with D possibly matching TRBD2 (6 bases). The J call may not be correct, given that the DNA end is closer to TRBJ2-5. Germline V lookup: CDR1 MGHRA, CDR2 YSYEKL. The CDR3 has 16 residues. For the CDR3, the DNA is TGCGCCAGCAGCCAAGACAATTCCGGGACTCTAGAGACCCAGTACTTC. It encodes CASSQDNSGTLETQYF.

This clonotype was seen more than once but under ten times. The chain is built from TRBV15 and TRBJ2-5; 7 nucleotides match TRBD1. The CDR3 spans 15 residues. V lost 0 bases and J lost 5; bases outside the gene matches: 6. CDR1 LNHNV and CDR2 YYDKDF come from the germline V gene (reference sequence). CDR3 residues: CATSRDTGAGETQYF. CDR3 sequence (DNA): TGTGCCACCAGCAGAGATACAGGGGCCGGGGAGACCCAGTACTTC.

The chain is built from TRBV7-2 and TRBJ2-3; 13 bases fit TRBD2. The length of the CDR3 is 16 residues. From germline, CDR1 is SGHTA and CDR2 FQGNSA. V lost 6 bases to trimming and J lost 4 bases; unmatched junction nucleotides: 7. DNA of the CDR3: TGTGCCAGCAGTCGTAGGGGACTAGCGGGGTCAGATACGCAGTATTTT. It is translated as CASSRRGLAGSDTQYF.

This clonotype came up a few times. V usage is TRBV4-3 and J usage is TRBJ1-2; possibly TRBD1 for D (6 bases). The ends were cut back, 0 bases at V and 8 bases at J, with 10 bases in the middle. This CDR3 comprises 13 residues. Germline loops: CDR1 LGHNA, CDR2 YSLEER. DNA of the CDR3: TGCGCCAGCAGCCAAGATTGGGGGGGCGGCTACACCTTC. This translates into CASSQDWGGGYTF.

This clonotype was seen a handful of times. V usage is TRBV3-1 and J usage is TRBJ1-1, with D uncertain. V lost 8 bases to trimming and J lost 0 bases, with 10 bases between them. CDR3 length: 13 residues. Germline loops: CDR1 LGHDT, CDR2 YNNKEL (reference sequence). The CDR3 region has the DNA TGTGCCAGCCGACGGACGGTGAACACTGAAGCTTTCTTT. This encodes CASRRTVNTEAFF.

CDR3 in DNA: TGCAGTGCTAGAGACAAGGGTCCGCGCAATCAGCCCCAGCATTTT. Translation: CSARDKGPRNQPQHF. This chain connects TRBV20-1 to TRBJ1-5; D ambiguous. V was shortened by 0 bases and J by 2 bases, with 11 bases between the two germline ends. From germline, CDR1 is DFQATT and CDR2 SNEGSKA (reference sequence). CDR3 length: 15 residues.

This sequence joins TRBV6-5 and TRBJ2-3; possibly TRBD1 for D (6 bases). Looked up from germline, CDR1 is MNHEY and CDR2 is SVGAGI. Trimming left V 2 bases short and J 6 bases short, with 24 bases between. The CDR3 is 18 amino acids. This CDR3 is CASSYPYGQGRAADTQYF. The CDR3 DNA follows: TGTGCCAGCAGTTACCCCTATGGGCAGGGGCGCGCTGCGGATACGCAGTATTTT.

The chain recombines TRBV5-1 with TRBJ2-4; D may be TRBD1 (6 bases). The J call is doubtful: the DNA matches TRBJ2-5 better. The CDR3 extends over 15 amino acids. Germline V CDR1 and CDR2: SGHRS, YFSETQ. The CDR3 DNA reads TGCGCCAGCAGCTGGGTGGACAGTCCCCAAGAGACCCAGTACTTC. It codes for CASSWVDSPQETQYF.

The chain carries TRBV4-3 and TRBJ2-1; 7 nucleotides align to TRBD2. The CDR3 loop spans 16 amino acids. Germline V gives CDR1 LGHNA, CDR2 YSLEER. The V segment lost 0 bases and the J segment 0 bases; nucleotides outside the gene matches: 2. CDR3 sequence (DNA): TGCGCCAGCAGCCAAGATAAGCGGGGCTCCTACAATGAGCAGTTCTTC. It yields the protein CASSQDKRGSYNEQFF.

The chain joins TRBV2 to TRBJ1-2, with 8 bases matching TRBD1. The trim removed 9 bases at V and 8 bases at J, leaving 11 bases unmatched. The CDR3 length is 13 residues. Germline values: CDR1 SNHLY, CDR2 FYNNEI. DNA of the CDR3: TGTGCCAGTACTGGAGGGACAGGTCGCGGCTACACCTTC. It specifies CASTGGTGRGYTF.

This clonotype was seen just once. The rearrangement joins TRBV29-1 to TRBJ1-2; 8 nucleotides line up with TRBD1. From germline, CDR1 is SQVTM and CDR2 ANQGSEA. The CDR3 covers 12 residues. J gave up 7 bases and V 2 bases, and 3 bases lay outside the gene matches. CDR3 coding DNA: TGCAGCGTTGAACGGACAGGGCTTGGCTACACCTTC. The encoded protein is CSVERTGLGYTF.

This sequence joins TRBV27 and TRBJ1-2; the D gene is possibly TRBD1 (5 bases). Per germline, CDR1 MNHEY and CDR2 SMNVEV (reference sequence). V lost 0 bases and J lost 4, with 18 bases in between. The CDR3 is 17 residues long. CDR3 DNA sequence: TGTGCCAGCAGTTTATCGGCCCGTGGGGGGGTCGTCTATGGCTACACCTTC. Translated: CASSLSARGGVVYGYTF.

This clonotype was observed a few times. This chain uses TRBV20-1 with TRBJ2-1, with TRBD2 identical over 10 bases. The length of the CDR3 is 14 residues. Germline assignment: CDR1 DFQATT and CDR2 SNEGSKA (reference sequence). V shed 3 bases, J shed 7 bases, and the junction held 6 bases outside the gene matches. The DNA for the CDR3 is TGCAGTGCTAGCCCCAGCGGGGGGGCGAATGAGCAGTTCTTC. Translation: CSASPSGGANEQFF.